The clone carrying this TCR beta chain was seen many times. Its antigen is currently unknown. Germline CDR1 and CDR2: LGHDT and YNNKEL (reference sequence). This CDR3 spans 15 amino acids. V was clipped by 3 bases and J by 5 bases, with 17 bases between them. Attachment of unique molecular identifiers was made to individual cDNA molecules. TCRdb passed the 5' RACE reads through MiXCR, listing each CDR3 protein once. The table lists tens of thousands of distinct CDR3 sequences, roughly 9.7% of them singletons. The source of the sample is a study of early T cells in non-severe SARS-CoV-2 infection. Overall study findings and caveats: Matching against VDJdb likely underestimated virus-specific expansions, favoring anti-spike CD8.

The V call is TRBV3-1, the J call TRBJ2-7; unclear D gene. Source material: whole blood. This sequence was found in an adult who was a healthcare worker with PCR-confirmed SARS-CoV-2 infection or an uninfected control (not recorded which). The CDR3 DNA is TGTGCCAGCAGCCACCGCGTCTCTTTCGGCCACGAGCAGTACTTC. Amino acids: CASSHRVSFGHEQYF.